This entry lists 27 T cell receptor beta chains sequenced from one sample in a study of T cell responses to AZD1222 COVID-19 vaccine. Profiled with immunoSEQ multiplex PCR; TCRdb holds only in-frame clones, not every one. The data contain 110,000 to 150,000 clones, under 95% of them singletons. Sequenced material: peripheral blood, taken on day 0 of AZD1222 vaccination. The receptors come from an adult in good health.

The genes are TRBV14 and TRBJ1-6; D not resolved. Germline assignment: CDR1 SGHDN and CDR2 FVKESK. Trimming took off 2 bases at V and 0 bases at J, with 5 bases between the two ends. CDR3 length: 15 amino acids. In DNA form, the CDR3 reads TGTGCCAGCAGCCAACAGAGCTCCTATAATTCACCCCTCCACTTT. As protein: CASSQQSSYNSPLHF.

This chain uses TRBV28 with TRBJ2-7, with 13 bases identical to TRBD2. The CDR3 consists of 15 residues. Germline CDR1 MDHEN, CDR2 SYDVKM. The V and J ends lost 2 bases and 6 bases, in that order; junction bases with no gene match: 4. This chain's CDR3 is CASSLGTSGILEQYF. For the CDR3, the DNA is TGTGCCAGCAGTTTAGGGACTAGCGGGATCCTCGAGCAGTACTTC.

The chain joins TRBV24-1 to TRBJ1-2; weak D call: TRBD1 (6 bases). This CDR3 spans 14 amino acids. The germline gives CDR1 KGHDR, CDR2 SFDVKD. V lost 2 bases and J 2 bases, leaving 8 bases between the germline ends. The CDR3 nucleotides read TGTGCCACCAGTGATTGGACAGCAAACTATGGCTACACCTTC. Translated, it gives CATSDWTANYGYTF.

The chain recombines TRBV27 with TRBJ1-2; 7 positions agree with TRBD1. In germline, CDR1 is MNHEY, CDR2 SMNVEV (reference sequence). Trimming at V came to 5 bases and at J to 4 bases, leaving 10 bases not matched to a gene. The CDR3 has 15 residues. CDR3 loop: CASSRFGTGVYGYTF. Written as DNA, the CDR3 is TGTGCCAGCAGTCGATTTGGCACAGGGGTCTATGGCTACACCTTC.

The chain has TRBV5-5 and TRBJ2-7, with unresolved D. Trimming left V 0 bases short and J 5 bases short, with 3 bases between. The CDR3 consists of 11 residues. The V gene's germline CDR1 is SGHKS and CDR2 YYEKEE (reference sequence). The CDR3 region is CASSLGHEQYF. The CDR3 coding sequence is TGTGCCAGCAGCTTGGGCCACGAGCAGTACTTC.

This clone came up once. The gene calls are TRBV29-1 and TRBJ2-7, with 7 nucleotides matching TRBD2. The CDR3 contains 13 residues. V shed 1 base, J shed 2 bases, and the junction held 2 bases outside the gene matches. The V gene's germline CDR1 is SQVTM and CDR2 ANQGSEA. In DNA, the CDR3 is TGCAGCGTTGAAGCCGGGGGGACCTACGAGCAGTACTTC. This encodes CSVEAGGTYEQYF.

The CDR3 DNA reads TGTGCCACCACCCGGGGGGAACTGACCTACAATGAGCAGTTCTTC. It is translated as CATTRGELTYNEQFF. This chain joins TRBV24-1 and TRBJ2-1; the match to TRBD2 covers 7 bases. The ends lost 8 bases at V and 2 bases at J; junction bases unmatched: 8. Germline CDR1 and CDR2: KGHDR and SFDVKD. This CDR3 spans 15 amino acids.

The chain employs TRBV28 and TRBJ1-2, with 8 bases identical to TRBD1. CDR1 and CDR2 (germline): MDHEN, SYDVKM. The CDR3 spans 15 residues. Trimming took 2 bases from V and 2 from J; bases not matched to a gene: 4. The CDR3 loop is CASSLGTGNNYGYTF. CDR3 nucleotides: TGTGCCAGCAGTTTAGGGACAGGAAACAACTATGGCTACACCTTC.

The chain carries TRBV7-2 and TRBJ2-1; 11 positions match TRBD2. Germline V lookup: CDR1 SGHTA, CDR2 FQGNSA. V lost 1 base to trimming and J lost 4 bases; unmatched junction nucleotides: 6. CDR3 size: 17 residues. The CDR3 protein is CASSLVLTSGDYNEQFF. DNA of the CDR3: TGTGCCAGCAGCTTAGTGCTGACTAGCGGGGATTACAATGAGCAGTTCTTC.

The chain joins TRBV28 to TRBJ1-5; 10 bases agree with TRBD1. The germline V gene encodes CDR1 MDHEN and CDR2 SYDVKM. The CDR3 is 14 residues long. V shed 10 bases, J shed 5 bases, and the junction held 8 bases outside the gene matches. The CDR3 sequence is CATTTGGLDQPQHF. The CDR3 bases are TGTGCCACAACGACAGGGGGCTTGGATCAGCCCCAGCATTTT.

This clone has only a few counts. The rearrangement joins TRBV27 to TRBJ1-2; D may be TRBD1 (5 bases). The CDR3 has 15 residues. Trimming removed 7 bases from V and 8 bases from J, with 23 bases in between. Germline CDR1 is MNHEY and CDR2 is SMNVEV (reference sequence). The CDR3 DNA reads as TGTGCCAGCAAACCCCGCGGGACTCTGAACTCGGGCTACACCTTC. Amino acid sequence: CASKPRGTLNSGYTF.

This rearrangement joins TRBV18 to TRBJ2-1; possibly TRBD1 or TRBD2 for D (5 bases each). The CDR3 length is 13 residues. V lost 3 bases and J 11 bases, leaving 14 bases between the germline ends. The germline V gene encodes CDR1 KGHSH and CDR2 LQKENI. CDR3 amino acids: CASSPGWDDKQFF. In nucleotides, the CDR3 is TGTGCCAGCTCACCGGGATGGGACGACAAGCAGTTCTTC.

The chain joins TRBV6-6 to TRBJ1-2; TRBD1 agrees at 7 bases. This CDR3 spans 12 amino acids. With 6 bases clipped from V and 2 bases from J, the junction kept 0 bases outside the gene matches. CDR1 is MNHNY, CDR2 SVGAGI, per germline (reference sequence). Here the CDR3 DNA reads TGTGCCAGCAGACAGGGGAACTATGGCTACACCTTC. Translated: CASRQGNYGYTF.

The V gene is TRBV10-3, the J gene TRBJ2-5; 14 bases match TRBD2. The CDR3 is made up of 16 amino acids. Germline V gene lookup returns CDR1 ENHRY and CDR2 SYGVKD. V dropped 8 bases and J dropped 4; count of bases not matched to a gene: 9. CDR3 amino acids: CAIGLAGTSGRETQYF. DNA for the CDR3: TGTGCCATCGGATTAGCTGGGACTAGCGGGAGAGAGACCCAGTACTTC.

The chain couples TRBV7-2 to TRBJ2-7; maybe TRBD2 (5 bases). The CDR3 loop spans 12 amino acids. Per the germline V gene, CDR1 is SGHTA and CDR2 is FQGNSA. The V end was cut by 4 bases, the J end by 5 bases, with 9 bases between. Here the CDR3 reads CASSYSGNEQYF. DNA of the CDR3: TGTGCCAGCAGCTACTCCGGGAACGAGCAGTACTTC. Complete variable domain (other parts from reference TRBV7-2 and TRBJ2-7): GAGVSQSPSNKVTEKGKDVELRCDPISGHTALYWYRQSLGQGLEFLIYFQGNSAPDKSGLPSDRFSAERTGGSVSTLTIQRTQQEDSAVYLCASSYSGNEQYFGPGTRLTVT.

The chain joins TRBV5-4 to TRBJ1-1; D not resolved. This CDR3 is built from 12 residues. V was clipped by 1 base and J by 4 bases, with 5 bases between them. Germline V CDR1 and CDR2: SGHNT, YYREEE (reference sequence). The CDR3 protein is CASSLLSTEAFF. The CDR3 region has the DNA TGTGCCAGCAGCTTGTTGTCCACTGAAGCTTTCTTT.

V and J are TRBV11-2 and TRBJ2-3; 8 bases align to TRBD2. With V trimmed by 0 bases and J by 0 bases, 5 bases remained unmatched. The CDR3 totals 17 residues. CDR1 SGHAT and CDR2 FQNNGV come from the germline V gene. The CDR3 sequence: CASSLDPQRESTDTQYF. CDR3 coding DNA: TGTGCCAGCAGCTTAGATCCCCAGCGGGAGAGCACAGATACGCAGTATTTT.

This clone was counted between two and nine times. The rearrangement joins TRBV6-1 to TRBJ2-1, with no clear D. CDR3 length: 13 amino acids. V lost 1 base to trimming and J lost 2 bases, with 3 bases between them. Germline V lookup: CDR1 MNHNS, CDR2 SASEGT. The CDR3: CASSEEAYNEQFF. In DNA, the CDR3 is TGTGCCAGCAGTGAAGAGGCCTACAATGAGCAGTTCTTC.

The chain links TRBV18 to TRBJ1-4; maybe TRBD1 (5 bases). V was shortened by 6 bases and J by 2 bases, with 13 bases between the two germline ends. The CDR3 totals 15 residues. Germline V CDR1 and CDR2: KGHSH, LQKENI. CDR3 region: CASSQYWGTNEKLFF. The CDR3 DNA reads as TGTGCCAGCTCGCAGTATTGGGGGACTAATGAAAAACTGTTTTTT.

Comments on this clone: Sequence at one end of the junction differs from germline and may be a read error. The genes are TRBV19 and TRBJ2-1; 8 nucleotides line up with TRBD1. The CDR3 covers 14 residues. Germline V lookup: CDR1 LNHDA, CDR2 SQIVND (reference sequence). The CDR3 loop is CASSIDQGADEQFF. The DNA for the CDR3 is TGTGCCAGTAGCATAGACCAGGGGGCCGATGAGCAGTTCTTC. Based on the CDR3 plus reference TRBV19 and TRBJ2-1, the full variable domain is DGGITQSPKYLFRKEGQNVTLSCEQNLNHDAMYWYRQDPGQGLRLIYYSQIVNDFQKGDIAEGYSVSREKKESFPLTVTSAQKNPTAFYLCASSIDQGADEQFFGPGTRLTVL.

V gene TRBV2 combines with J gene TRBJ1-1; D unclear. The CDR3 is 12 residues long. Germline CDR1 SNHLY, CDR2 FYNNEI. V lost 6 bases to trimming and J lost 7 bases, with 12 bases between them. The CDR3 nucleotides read TGTGCCAGCAGCTTTAGCCCCAATGAAGCTTTCTTT. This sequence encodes CASSFSPNEAFF. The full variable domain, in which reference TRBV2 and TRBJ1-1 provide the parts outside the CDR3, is EPEVTQTPSHQVTQMGQEVILRCVPISNHLYFYWYRQILGQKVEFLVSFYNNEISEKSEIFDDQFSVERPDGSNFTLKIRSTKLEDSAMYFCASSFSPNEAFFGQGTRLTVV.

The CDR3 protein is CASSRGLLYEQYF. The CDR3 bases are TGTGCCAGCAGCCGGGGACTACTCTACGAGCAGTACTTC. The gene calls are TRBV3-1 (or the pseudogene TRBV3-2) and TRBJ2-7, with 7 bases lining up with TRBD2. Germline loops: CDR1 LGHDT, CDR2 YNNKEL (reference sequence). This CDR3 has 13 amino acids. Trimming at V came to 4 bases and at J to 3 bases, leaving 3 bases not matched to a gene.

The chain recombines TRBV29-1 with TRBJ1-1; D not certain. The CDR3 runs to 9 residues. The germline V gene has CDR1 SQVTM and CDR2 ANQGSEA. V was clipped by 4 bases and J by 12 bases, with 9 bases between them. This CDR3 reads CSVGIPPFF. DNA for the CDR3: TGCAGCGTTGGAATACCTCCTTTCTTT.

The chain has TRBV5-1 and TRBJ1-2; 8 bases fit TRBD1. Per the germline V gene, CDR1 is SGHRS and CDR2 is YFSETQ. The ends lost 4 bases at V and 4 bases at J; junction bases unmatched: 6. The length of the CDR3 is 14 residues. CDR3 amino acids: CASSETTGGYGYTF. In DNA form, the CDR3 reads TGCGCCAGCAGCGAAACTACAGGGGGCTATGGCTACACCTTC.

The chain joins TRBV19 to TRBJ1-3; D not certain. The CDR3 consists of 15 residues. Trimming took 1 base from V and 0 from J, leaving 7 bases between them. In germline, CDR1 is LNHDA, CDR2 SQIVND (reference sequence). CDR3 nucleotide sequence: TGTGCCAGTAGTATAGCGGCCGGCTCTGGAAACACCATATATTTT. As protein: CASSIAAGSGNTIYF. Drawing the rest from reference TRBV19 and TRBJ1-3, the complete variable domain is DGGITQSPKYLFRKEGQNVTLSCEQNLNHDAMYWYRQDPGQGLRLIYYSQIVNDFQKGDIAEGYSVSREKKESFPLTVTSAQKNPTAFYLCASSIAAGSGNTIYFGEGSWLTVV.

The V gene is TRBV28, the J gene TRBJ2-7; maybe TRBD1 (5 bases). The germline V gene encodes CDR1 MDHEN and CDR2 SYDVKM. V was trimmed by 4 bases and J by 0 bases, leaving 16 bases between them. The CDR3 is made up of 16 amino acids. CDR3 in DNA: TGTGCCAGCAGTTCTCTACAGGTCCGGACCTCCTACGAGCAGTACTTC. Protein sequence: CASSSLQVRTSYEQYF.

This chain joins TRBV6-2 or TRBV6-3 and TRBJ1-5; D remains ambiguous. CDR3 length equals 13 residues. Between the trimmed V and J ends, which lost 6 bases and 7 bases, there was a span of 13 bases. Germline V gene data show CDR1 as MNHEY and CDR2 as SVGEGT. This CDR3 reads CASSPEIQQPQHF. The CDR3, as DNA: TGTGCCAGCAGCCCCGAGATTCAGCAGCCCCAGCATTTT.